This T cell receptor beta chain originates from a study of regulatory T cells in long-lasting Graves disease. Notes on the study in general: Sampling was limited to peripheral blood rather than thyroid tissue.

Stated time point: newly diagnosed GD, antithyroid drugs for less than 3 months. From RNA extracted from PBMCs, the TCR library was made. Sequencing libraries for TCR beta were prepared with iRepertoire HTBI primers and Arm-PCR of CDR3 regions. TCRdb itself ran the multiplex PCR reads through MiXCR, one entry per CDR3 protein. The table has 400,000 to 450,000 distinct CDR3 sequences, about 15% seen once. In this sample, this clonotype turned up a few times. Its matching antigen is unknown. Trimming cost V 4 bases and J 10 bases, with 8 bases left between them. Germline V gene data show CDR1 as PRHDT and CDR2 as FYEKMQ (reference sequence). The CDR3 totals 12 residues. The same data also contributed to another study, on T cells in Graves' hyperthyroidism and ophthalmopathy. That paper states: The HTBI primer set served for first-round RT-PCR of the TCR CDR3.

The chain recombines TRBV13 with TRBJ1-6; D is unresolved. Sequencing was performed on peripheral blood mononuclear cells (PBMCs), taken at new diagnosis, from a patient treated with antithyroid drugs. This sequence originates from a woman in her twenties or thirties with Graves disease. CDR3 sequence (DNA): TGTGCCAGCAGCTCCCTCGAATCACCCCTCCACTTT. Encoded protein: CASSSLESPLHF. Drawing the rest from reference TRBV13 and TRBJ1-6, the complete variable domain is AAGVIQSPRHLIKEKRETATLKCYPIPRHDTVYWYQQGPGQDPQFLISFYEKMQSDKGSIPDRFSAQQFSDYHSELNMSSLELGDSALYFCASSSLESPLHFGNGTRLTVT.